Listed below are T cell receptor beta chains from one sample, sequenced in a study of PD-1 blockade in mismatch repair-deficient tumors. Libraries were prepared by immunoSEQ multiplex PCR; TCRdb keeps only in-frame clonotypes and omits some of them. The sample lists approximately 40,000 clones, roughly 77% occurring once. Sequencing was performed on peripheral blood, taken 4 weeks after starting pembrolizumab. These receptors originate from an adult with mismatch repair-deficient cancer. The CDR3 runs from the conserved cysteine through the conserved F or W. A D gene is named only where the DNA matches it firmly. Where a row states a size, it is once, few, many or the class of an expanded clone; other rows omit it.

len | j_gene | d_gene | abundance | v_gene | CDR3nt | CDR3aa
15 | TRBJ1-3 | . | . | TRBV11-2 | TGTGCCAGCAGCTTACAGGGGAGCTCTGGAAACACCATATATTTT | CASSLQGSSGNTIYF
18 | TRBJ2-2 | TRBD2 | . | TRBV4-1 | TGCGCCAGCAGCAAACTGTCCTTAACTAGCGGGAGGTCCGGGGAGCTGTTTTTT | CASSKLSLTSGRSGELFF
13 | TRBJ2-7 | . | . | TRBV7-8 | TGTGCCAGCAGCTTAGACAGGGCCTACGAGCAGTACTTC | CASSLDRAYEQYF
14 | TRBJ2-3 | . | . | TRBV6-4 | TGTGCCAGCAGACCTTCGGGGAGCACAGATACGCAGTATTTT | CASRPSGSTDTQYF
15 | TRBJ1-5 | . | . | TRBV15 | TGTGCCACCAGCAGCGGCGGGGTGGGGAATCAGCCCCAGCATTTT | CATSSGGVGNQPQHF
12 | TRBJ1-2 | . | . | TRBV7-2 | TGTGCCAGCAGCCCGAGTAACTATGGCTACACCTTC | CASSPSNYGYTF
19 | TRBJ2-1 | TRBD2 | . | TRBV5-6 | TGTGCCAGCAGCCTCGGACTAGCGGGAGGAGGGTTCTTGGGCAATGAGCAGTTCTTC | CASSLGLAGGGFLGNEQFF
17 | TRBJ2-3 | TRBD1 | . | TRBV5-1 | TGCGCCAGCAGCATTACCGGGACAGGGAGCCGCACAGATACGCAGTATTTT | CASSITGTGSRTDTQYF
18 | TRBJ2-1 | . | . | TRBV4-1 | TGCGCCAGCAGCCAAGCCCCCATCCAGGGTGGTTACGGCAATGAGCAGTTCTTC | CASSQAPIQGGYGNEQFF
15 | TRBJ2-1 | TRBD2 | . | TRBV2 | TGTGCCAGCAGACTTTTAGCGGGAGAGTACAATGAGCAGTTCTTC | CASRLLAGEYNEQFF
12 | TRBJ1-5 | . | few | TRBV27 | TGTGCCAGCAGTACAGGTTGGCAGCCCCAGCATTTT | CASSTGWQPQHF
14 | TRBJ2-5 | TRBD2 | . | TRBV7-7 | TGTGCTAGCAGCTCCACTAGCGGTCAAGAGACCCAGTACTTC | CASSSTSGQETQYF
15 | TRBJ2-2 | TRBD1 | . | TRBV4-2 | TGTGCCAGCGCGGAAGGCAGGGGGTTTGCCGGGGAGCTGTTTTTT | CASAEGRGFAGELFF
15 | TRBJ2-3 | . | . | TRBV6-4 | TGTGCCAGCAGTCCCGGGACCACCGCGGCAGATACGCAGTATTTT | CASSPGTTAADTQYF
15 | TRBJ1-1 | TRBD1 | . | TRBV5-1 | TGCGCCAGCAGCTTTTCCGGGACAGGGATCGCTGAAGCTTTCTTT | CASSFSGTGIAEAFF
15 | TRBJ2-7 | . | few | TRBV2 | TGTGCCAGCAGTGAGGTGTATTGGGGGCGGGACGAGCAGTACTTC | CASSEVYWGRDEQYF
14 | TRBJ1-2 | TRBD1 | . | TRBV6-5 | TGTGCCAGCGGTTACGTACAGGGGGCTGGGGGCTACACCTTC | CASGYVQGAGGYTF
13 | TRBJ2-1 | . | . | TRBV11-3 | TGTGCCAGCAGCCGTTCGAGTATCACTGAGCAGTTCTTC | CASSRSSITEQFF
16 | TRBJ2-1 | TRBD2 | . | TRBV6-6 | TGTGCCAGCAGTTACAGCGGAGAGGGAGGGCTCAGTGAGCAGTTCTTC | CASSYSGEGGLSEQFF
13 | TRBJ1-5 | . | . | TRBV18 | TGTGCCAGCGCCGACAGTAACAATCAGCCCCAGCATTTT | CASADSNNQPQHF
10 | TRBJ1-2 | . | . | TRBV21-1 | TGTGCCAGCAGCAACTATGGCTACACCTTC | CASSNYGYTF
12 | TRBJ2-3 | TRBD2 | . | TRBV30 | TGTGCCTGGAGGACTAGCGGGTCCCCGCAGTATTTT | CAWRTSGSPQYF
14 | TRBJ2-3 | . | . | TRBV29-1 | TGCAGCGGGGGACAAGGGACTCGGGGAGATACGCAGTATTTT | CSGGQGTRGDTQYF
13 | TRBJ2-6 | . | . | TRBV19 | TGTGCGGTGGGGGTCTCAGGGGCCAACGTCCTGACTTTC | CAVGVSGANVLTF